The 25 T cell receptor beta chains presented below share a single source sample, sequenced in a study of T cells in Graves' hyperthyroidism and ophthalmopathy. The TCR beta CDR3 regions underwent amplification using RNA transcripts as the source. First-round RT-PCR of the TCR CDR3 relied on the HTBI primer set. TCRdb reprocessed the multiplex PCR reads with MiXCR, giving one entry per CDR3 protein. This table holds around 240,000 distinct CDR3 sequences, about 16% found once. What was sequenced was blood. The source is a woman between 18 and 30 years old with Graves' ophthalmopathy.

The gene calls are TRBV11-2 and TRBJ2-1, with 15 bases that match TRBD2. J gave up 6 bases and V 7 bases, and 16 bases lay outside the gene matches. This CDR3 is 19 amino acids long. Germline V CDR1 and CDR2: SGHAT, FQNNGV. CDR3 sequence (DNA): TGTGCCAGCAACCCAACGGTGAGGACTAGCGGGAGGGCCTTCAATGAGCAGTTCTTC. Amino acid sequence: CASNPTVRTSGRAFNEQFF.

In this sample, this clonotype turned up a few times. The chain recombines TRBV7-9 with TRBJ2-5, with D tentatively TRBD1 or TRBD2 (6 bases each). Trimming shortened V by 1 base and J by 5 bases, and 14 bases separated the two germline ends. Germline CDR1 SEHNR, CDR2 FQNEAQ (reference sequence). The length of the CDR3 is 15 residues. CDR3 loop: CASSLGGGLGETQYF. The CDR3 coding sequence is TGTGCCAGCAGCTTAGGAGGGGGGCTTGGGGAGACCCAGTACTTC.

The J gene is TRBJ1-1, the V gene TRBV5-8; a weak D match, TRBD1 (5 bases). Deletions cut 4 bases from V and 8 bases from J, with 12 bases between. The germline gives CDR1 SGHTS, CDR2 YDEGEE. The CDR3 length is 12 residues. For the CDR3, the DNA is TGTGCCAGCAGCGTAGACAGTCGCGAAGCTTTCTTT. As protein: CASSVDSREAFF.

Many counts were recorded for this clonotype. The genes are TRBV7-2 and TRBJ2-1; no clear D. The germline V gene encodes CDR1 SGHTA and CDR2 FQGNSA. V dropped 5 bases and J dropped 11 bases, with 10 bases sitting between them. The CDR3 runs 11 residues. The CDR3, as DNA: TGTGCCAGCAGCGCGTTCGTCCAGCAGTTCTTC. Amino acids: CASSAFVQQFF.

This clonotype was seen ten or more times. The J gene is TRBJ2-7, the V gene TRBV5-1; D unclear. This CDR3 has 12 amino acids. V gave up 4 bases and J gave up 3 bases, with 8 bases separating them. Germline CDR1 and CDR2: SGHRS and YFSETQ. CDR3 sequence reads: CASSPIGYEQYF. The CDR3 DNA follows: TGCGCCAGCAGCCCCATTGGCTACGAGCAGTACTTC.

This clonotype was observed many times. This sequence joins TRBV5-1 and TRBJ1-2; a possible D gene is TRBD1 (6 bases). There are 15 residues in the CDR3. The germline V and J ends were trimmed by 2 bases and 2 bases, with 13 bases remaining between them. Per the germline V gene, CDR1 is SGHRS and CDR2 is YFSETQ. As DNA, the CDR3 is TGCGCCAGCAGCTTAGCCACAGGGTCCAACTATGGCTACACCTTC. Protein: CASSLATGSNYGYTF. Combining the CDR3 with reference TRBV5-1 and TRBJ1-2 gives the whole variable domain KAGVTQTPRYLIKTRGQQVTLSCSPISGHRSVSWYQQTPGQGLQFLFEYFSETQRNKGNFPGRFSGRQFSNSRSEMNVSTLELGDSALYLCASSLATGSNYGYTFGSGTRLTVV.

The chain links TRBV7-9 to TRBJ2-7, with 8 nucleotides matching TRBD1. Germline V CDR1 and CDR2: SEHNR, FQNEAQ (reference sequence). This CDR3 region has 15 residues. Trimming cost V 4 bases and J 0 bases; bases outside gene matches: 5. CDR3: CASSSEGQASYEQYF. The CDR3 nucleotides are TGTGCCAGCAGCTCCGAGGGACAGGCCTCCTACGAGCAGTACTTC.

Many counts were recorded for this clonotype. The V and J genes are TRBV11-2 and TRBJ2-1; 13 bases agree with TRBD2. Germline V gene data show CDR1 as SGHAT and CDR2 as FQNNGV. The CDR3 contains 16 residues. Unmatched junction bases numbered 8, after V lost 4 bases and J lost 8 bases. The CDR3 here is CASSSRLAGGWDEQFF. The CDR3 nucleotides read TGTGCCAGCAGCTCAAGACTAGCGGGAGGATGGGATGAGCAGTTCTTC.

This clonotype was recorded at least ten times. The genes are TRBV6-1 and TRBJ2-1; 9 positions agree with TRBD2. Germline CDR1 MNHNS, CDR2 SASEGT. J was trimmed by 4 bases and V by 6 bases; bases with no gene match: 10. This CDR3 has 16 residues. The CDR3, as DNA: TGTGCCAGCAGGGTTGGCGGGGGGGCTAGTTACAATGAGCAGTTCTTC. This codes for CASRVGGGASYNEQFF.

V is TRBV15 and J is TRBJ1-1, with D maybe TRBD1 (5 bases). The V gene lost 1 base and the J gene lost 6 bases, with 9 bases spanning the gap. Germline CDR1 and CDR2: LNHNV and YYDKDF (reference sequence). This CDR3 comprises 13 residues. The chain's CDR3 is CATSRAGYAEAFF. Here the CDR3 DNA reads TGTGCCACCAGCAGAGCAGGGTACGCTGAAGCTTTCTTT.

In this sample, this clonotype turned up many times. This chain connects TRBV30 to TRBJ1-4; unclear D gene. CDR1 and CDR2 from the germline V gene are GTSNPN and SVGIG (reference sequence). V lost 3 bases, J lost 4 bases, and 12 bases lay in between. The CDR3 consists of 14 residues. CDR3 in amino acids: CAWRSGQINEKLFF. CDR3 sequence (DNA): TGTGCCTGGAGGTCTGGTCAGATTAATGAAAAACTGTTTTTT. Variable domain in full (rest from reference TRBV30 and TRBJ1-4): SQTIHQWPATLVQPVGSPLSLECTVEGTSNPNLYWYRQAAGRGLQLLFYSVGIGQISSEVPQNLSASRPQDRQFILSSKKLLLSDSGFYLCAWRSGQINEKLFFGSGTQLSVL.

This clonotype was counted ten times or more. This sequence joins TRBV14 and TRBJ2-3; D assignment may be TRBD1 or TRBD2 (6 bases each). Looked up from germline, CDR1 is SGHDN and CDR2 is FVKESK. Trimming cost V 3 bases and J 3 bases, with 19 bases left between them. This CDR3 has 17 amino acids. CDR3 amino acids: CASSHLTTGRFTDTQYF. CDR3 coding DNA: TGTGCCAGCAGCCACCTGACCACAGGGAGGTTTACAGATACGCAGTATTTT. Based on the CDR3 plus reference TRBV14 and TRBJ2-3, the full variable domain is EAGVTQFPSHSVIEKGQTVTLRCDPISGHDNLYWYRRVMGKEIKFLLHFVKESKQDESGMPNNRFLAERTGGTYSTLKVQPAELEDSGVYFCASSHLTTGRFTDTQYFGPGTRLTVL.

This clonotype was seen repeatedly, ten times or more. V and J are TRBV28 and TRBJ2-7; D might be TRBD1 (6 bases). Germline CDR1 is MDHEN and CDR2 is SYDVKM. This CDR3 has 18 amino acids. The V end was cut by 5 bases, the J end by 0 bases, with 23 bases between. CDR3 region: CASSPLSRQAWSSYEQYF. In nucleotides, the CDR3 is TGTGCCAGCAGTCCCCTAAGCCGACAGGCCTGGAGCTCCTACGAGCAGTACTTC.

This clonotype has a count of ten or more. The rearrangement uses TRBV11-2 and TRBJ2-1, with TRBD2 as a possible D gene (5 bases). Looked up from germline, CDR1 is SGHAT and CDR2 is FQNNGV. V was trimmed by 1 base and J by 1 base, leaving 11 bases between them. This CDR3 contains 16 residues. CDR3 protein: CASSLVRGPSYNEQFF. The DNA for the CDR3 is TGTGCCAGCAGCTTAGTCAGAGGGCCGTCCTACAATGAGCAGTTCTTC.

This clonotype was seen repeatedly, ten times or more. The CDR3 sequence is CASSRPLGTGELFF. DNA for the CDR3: TGTGCCAGCAGTCGCCCGTTGGGGACCGGGGAGCTGTTTTTT. The genes are TRBV6-2 or TRBV6-3 and TRBJ2-2; no firm D call. The CDR3 has 14 residues. The ends were cut back, 5 bases at V and 5 bases at J, with 12 bases in the middle. The germline CDR1 and CDR2 sequences are MNHEY and SVGEGT.

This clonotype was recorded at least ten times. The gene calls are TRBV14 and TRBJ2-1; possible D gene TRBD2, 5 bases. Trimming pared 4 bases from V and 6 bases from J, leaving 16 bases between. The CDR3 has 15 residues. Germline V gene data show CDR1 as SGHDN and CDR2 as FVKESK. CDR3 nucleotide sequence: TGTGCCAGCAGCCGCGGGTTCCCCATGCCCAATGAGCAGTTCTTC. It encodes CASSRGFPMPNEQFF.

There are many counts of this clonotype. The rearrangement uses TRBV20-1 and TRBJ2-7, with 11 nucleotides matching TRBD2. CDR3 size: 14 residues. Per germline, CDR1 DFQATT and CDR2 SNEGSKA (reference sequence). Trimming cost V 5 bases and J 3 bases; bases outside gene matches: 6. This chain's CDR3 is CSASRLAGNYEQYF. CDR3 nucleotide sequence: TGCAGTGCTTCCCGACTAGCGGGGAACTACGAGCAGTACTTC.

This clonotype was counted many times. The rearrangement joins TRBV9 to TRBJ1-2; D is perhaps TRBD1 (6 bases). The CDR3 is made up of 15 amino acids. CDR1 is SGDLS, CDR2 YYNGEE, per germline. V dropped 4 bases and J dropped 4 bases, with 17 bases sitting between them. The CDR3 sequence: CASSHQTDRAYGYTF. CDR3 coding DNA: TGTGCCAGCAGCCACCAAACGGACAGAGCCTATGGCTACACCTTC.

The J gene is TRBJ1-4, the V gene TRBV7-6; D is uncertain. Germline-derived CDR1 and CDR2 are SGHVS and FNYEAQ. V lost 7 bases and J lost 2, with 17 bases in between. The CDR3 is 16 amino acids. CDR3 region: CASTPLQTHTNEKLFF. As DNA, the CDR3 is TGTGCCAGCACCCCACTACAGACTCATACTAATGAAAAACTGTTTTTT.

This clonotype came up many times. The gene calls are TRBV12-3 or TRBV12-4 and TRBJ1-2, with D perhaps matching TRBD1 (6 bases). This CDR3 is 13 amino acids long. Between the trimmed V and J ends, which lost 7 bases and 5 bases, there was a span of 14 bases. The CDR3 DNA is TGTGCCAGCACCTTAGGGGGAGGGTATGGCTACACCTTC. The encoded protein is CASTLGGGYGYTF.

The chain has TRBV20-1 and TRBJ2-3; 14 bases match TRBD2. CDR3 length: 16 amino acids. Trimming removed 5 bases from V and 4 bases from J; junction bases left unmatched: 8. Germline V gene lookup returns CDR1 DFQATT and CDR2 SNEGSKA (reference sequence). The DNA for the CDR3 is TGCAGTGCTGCCGGGACTAGCGGGGGACCCGCAGATACGCAGTATTTT. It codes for CSAAGTSGGPADTQYF.

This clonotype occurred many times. The DNA of the CDR3 is TGTGCCAGCAGTGAAAGAGGTGACGGGGAGCTGTTTTTT. It encodes CASSERGDGELFF. J is TRBJ2-2 and V is TRBV2; D uncertain. The V gene lost 2 bases and the J gene lost 7 bases, with 8 bases spanning the gap. Germline V gene lookup returns CDR1 SNHLY and CDR2 FYNNEI. The CDR3 runs to 13 residues.

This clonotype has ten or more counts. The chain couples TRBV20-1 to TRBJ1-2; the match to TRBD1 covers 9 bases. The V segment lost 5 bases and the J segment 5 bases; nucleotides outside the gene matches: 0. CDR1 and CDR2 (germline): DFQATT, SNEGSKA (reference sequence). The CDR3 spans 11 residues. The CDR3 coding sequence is TGCAGTGCTGGGACAGGGTATGGCTACACCTTC. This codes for CSAGTGYGYTF.

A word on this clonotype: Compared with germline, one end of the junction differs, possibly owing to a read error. The CDR3 here is CASSPGTGQYGQYF. The DNA of the CDR3 is TGTGCCAGCAGTCCCGGGACAGGGCAGTACGGGCAGTACTTC. The chain has TRBV28 and TRBJ2-7, with 9 bases aligning to TRBD1. Per germline, CDR1 MDHEN and CDR2 SYDVKM. The CDR3 loop spans 14 amino acids.

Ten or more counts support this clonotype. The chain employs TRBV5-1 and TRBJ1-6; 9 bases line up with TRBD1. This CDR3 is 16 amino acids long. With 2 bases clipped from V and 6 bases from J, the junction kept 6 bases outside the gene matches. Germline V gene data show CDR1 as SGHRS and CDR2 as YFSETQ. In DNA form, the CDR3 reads TGCGCCAGCAGCTTAAGCGTGGGACAGGGTAATTCACCCCTCCACTTT. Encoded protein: CASSLSVGQGNSPLHF. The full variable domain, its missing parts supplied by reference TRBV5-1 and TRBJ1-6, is KAGVTQTPRYLIKTRGQQVTLSCSPISGHRSVSWYQQTPGQGLQFLFEYFSETQRNKGNFPGRFSGRQFSNSRSEMNVSTLELGDSALYLCASSLSVGQGNSPLHFGNGTRLTVT.